This T cell receptor (beta chain) was identified during a study of OX40 agonist ivuxolimab in advanced cancers. Overall study: People who had prior anti-PD-1, anti-PD-L1 or anti-CTLA-4 therapy could take part, and under 50% had some. Three patients responded partially, comprising one with hepatocellular carcinoma and two with cutaneous melanoma.

Generated by immunoSEQ multiplex PCR, the TCRdb table keeps only in-frame clones and is missing some. This sample has over 25,000 clones, with about four fifths found just once. Of note for this clone: Antigen unknown. One end of the junction varies from germline; a read error may be responsible.

Study-wide results and caveats: Expanded peripheral T cells had an undetermined antigen specificity. The mean number of expanded clones was higher in CD8+ T cells than in CD4+.

This CDR3 is 17 amino acids long. Germline V gives CDR1 SEHNR, CDR2 FQNEAQ (reference sequence). The sequence was collected from an adult with an advanced solid tumor such as melanoma, head and neck, liver or kidney cancer. Sequenced material: CD4+ or CD8+ T cells sorted from blood, taken in a trial of the OX40 agonist ivuxolimab. V usage is TRBV7-9 and J usage is TRBJ1-4; 10 bases agree with TRBD1. The CDR3 here is CASSPAGTGTGDEKPFF. In DNA, the CDR3 is TGTGCCAGCAGCCCGGCCGGCACCGGGACAGGGGATGAAAAACCGTTTTTT.